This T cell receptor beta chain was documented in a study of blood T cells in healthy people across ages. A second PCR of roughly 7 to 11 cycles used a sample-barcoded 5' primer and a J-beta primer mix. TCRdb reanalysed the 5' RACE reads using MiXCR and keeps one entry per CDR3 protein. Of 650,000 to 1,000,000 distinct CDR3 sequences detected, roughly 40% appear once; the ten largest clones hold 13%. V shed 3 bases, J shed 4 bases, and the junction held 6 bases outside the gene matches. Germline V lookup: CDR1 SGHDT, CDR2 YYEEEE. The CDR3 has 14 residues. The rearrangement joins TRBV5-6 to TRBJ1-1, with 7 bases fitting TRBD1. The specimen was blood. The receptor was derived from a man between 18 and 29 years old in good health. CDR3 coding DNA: TGTGCCAGCAGCTCGACAGGGAGGGGCACTGAAGCTTTCTTT. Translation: CASSSTGRGTEAFF.